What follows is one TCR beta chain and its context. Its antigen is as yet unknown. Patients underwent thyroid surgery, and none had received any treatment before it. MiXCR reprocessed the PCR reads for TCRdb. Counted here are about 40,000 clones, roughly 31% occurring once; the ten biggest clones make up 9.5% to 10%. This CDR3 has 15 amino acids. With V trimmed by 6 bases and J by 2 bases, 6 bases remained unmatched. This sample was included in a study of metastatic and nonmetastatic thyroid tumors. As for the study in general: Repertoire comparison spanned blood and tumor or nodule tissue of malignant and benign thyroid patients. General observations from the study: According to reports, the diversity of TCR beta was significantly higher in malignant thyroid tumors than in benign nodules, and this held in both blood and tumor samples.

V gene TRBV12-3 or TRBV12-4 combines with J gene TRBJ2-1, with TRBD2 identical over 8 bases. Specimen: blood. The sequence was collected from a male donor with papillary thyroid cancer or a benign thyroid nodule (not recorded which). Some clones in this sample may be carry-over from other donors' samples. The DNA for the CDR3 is TGTGCCAGCAGGGTAGCGGGAAGGACCTACAATGAGCAGTTCTTC. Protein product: CASRVAGRTYNEQFF.